The rows below give T cell receptor beta chains drawn from one sample of a study of blood T cells in healthy people across ages. MiXCR, applied by TCRdb to the 5' RACE reads, yields one record per CDR3 protein. The data show roughly 1,700,000 distinct CDR3 sequences, roughly 27% seen once. Sequenced material: blood. The receptors were sampled from a woman aged 25 to 39 in good health. The CDR3 runs from the conserved cysteine through the conserved F or W. The order of the fields is V gene, J gene, D gene, clone size, CDR3 DNA, CDR3 protein. D genes are given only for firm matches. Part of the rows lack a size; the others show once, few, many or a class for expanded clones.

V gene: TRBV7-2
J gene: TRBJ2-5
D gene: TRBD1
clone size: .
CDR3 DNA: TGTGCCAGCAGCCGACGGACAGGGTATGGGGAGACCCAGTACTTC
CDR3 protein: CASSRRTGYGETQYF

V gene: TRBV29-1
J gene: TRBJ2-3
D gene: TRBD2
clone size: many
CDR3 DNA: TGCAGCGTTGTGGGGGGGGGCACAGATACGCAGTATTTT
CDR3 protein: CSVVGGGTDTQYF

V gene: TRBV5-1
J gene: TRBJ2-1
D gene: .
clone size: .
CDR3 DNA: TGCGCCAGCAGCCTAAAGACAGGCCGGGGGTTCTTC
CDR3 protein: CASSLKTGRGFF

V gene: TRBV15
J gene: TRBJ1-6
D gene: .
clone size: .
CDR3 DNA: TGTGCCACCAGCAGAGCCACAGGGAATTCACCCCTCCACTTT
CDR3 protein: CATSRATGNSPLHF

V gene: TRBV20-1
J gene: TRBJ1-2
D gene: TRBD1
clone size: few
CDR3 DNA: TGCAGTGCTGGGGGACCGACAGGGAACTATGGCTACACCTTC
CDR3 protein: CSAGGPTGNYGYTF

V gene: TRBV2
J gene: TRBJ1-1
D gene: .
clone size: .
CDR3 DNA: TGTGCCAGCATCTACGGGACTGAAGCTTTCTTT
CDR3 protein: CASIYGTEAFF

V gene: TRBV20-1
J gene: TRBJ2-5
D gene: TRBD2
clone size: .
CDR3 DNA: TGCAGTGCTAGGCGGGGACTAGCGGGAGGGGGGGAGCAGTACTTC
CDR3 protein: CSARRGLAGGGEQYF

V gene: TRBV18
J gene: TRBJ1-2
D gene: .
clone size: few
CDR3 DNA: TGTGCCAGCTCCCCGGCGGGGGTGGATGGCTACACCTTC
CDR3 protein: CASSPAGVDGYTF

V gene: TRBV12-3/TRBV12-4
J gene: TRBJ2-3
D gene: TRBD2
clone size: .
CDR3 DNA: TGTGCCAGCAGTTCGGGCCGGGGGGGGCCGAGAGATACGCAGTATTTT
CDR3 protein: CASSSGRGGPRDTQYF

V gene: TRBV4-1
J gene: TRBJ2-2
D gene: .
clone size: .
CDR3 DNA: TGCGCCAGCAGCCACGTAGGCAGGCTTTGGACCGGGGAGCTGTTTTTT
CDR3 protein: CASSHVGRLWTGELFF

V gene: TRBV3-1
J gene: TRBJ2-1
D gene: TRBD2
clone size: few
CDR3 DNA: TGTGCCAGCAGCCAAGATGTTGGACTAGCGGGGAATAGTGAGCAGTTCTTC
CDR3 protein: CASSQDVGLAGNSEQFF

V gene: TRBV28
J gene: TRBJ1-2
D gene: .
clone size: once
CDR3 DNA: TGTGCCAGCAGATTCGGGGCCGAGGGCTACACCTTC
CDR3 protein: CASRFGAEGYTF

V gene: TRBV20-1
J gene: TRBJ2-5
D gene: .
clone size: .
CDR3 DNA: TGCAGTGCGAGTGGGAGTACCTACGGGCAGTACTTC
CDR3 protein: CSASGSTYGQYF

V gene: TRBV7-9
J gene: TRBJ1-1
D gene: .
clone size: few
CDR3 DNA: TGTGCCAGCAGCCAAACAGGACAGAAGGGGGTCACTGAAGCTTTCTTT
CDR3 protein: CASSQTGQKGVTEAFF

V gene: TRBV12-3/TRBV12-4
J gene: TRBJ2-3
D gene: .
clone size: .
CDR3 DNA: TGTGCCAGCAGTTCCCGGGGTAGCCGCACAGATACGCAGTATTTT
CDR3 protein: CASSSRGSRTDTQYF

V gene: TRBV5-5
J gene: TRBJ1-2
D gene: TRBD1
clone size: few
CDR3 DNA: TGTGCCAGCAGCTCGGGACAGGGACGTCCTGGCTACACCTTC
CDR3 protein: CASSSGQGRPGYTF

V gene: TRBV7-2
J gene: TRBJ2-7
D gene: .
clone size: few
CDR3 DNA: TGTGCCAGTAGCTGGGTAAGGAGTACCTACGAGCAGTACTTC
CDR3 protein: CASSWVRSTYEQYF

V gene: TRBV5-6
J gene: TRBJ2-1
D gene: .
clone size: many
CDR3 DNA: TGTGCCAGCAGCTTGGCCGGAGGTAAGGCCCCTCGTCTGAGCGGTGAGCAGTTCTTC
CDR3 protein: CASSLAGGKAPRLSGEQFF

V gene: TRBV7-2
J gene: TRBJ1-2
D gene: .
clone size: few
CDR3 DNA: TGTGCCAGCAGCTTAGAACAGGGTCCTAACTATGGCTACACCTTC
CDR3 protein: CASSLEQGPNYGYTF